The next 12 T cell receptor beta chains were all read from a single sample in a study of read filtering for tumor transcriptome and immune sequencing. This library used roughly 0.4 ug RNA and molecular barcoded adaptors spanning alpha/delta and beta/gamma chains. TCRdb processed the reads anew with MiXCR; each CDR3 protein has one entry. The sample has 130,000 or so distinct CDR3 sequences; approximately 13% are singletons. The sample was a population of CD138-negative cells sorted from bone marrow. The receptors originated from a donor over 35 with multiple myeloma.

This clonotype has ten or more counts. The rearrangement uses TRBV3-1 and TRBJ2-1, with D possibly being TRBD2 (7 bases). This CDR3 is built from 14 residues. Per germline, CDR1 LGHDT and CDR2 YNNKEL (reference sequence). With 4 bases removed from V and 6 bases from J, the gap between germline ends came to 13 bases. This chain's CDR3 is CASSRGGVGNEQFF. CDR3 nucleotide sequence: TGTGCCAGCAGCCGAGGGGGGGTAGGCAATGAGCAGTTCTTC.

This clonotype was observed a single time. A read error is possible here, since a much larger clone lies one base away. The chain carries TRBV12-5 and TRBJ2-3; TRBD2 agrees at 11 bases. CDR1 LGHNT and CDR2 FRNRAP come from the germline V gene. The CDR3 has 20 residues. The CDR3 DNA reads TGTGCTAGTGGTTTGGTAACCAGGGGGGGACTAGCGGACAGCACAGATACGCAGTGTTTT. This translates into CASGLVTRGGLADSTDTQCF.

The table lists this clonotype with many counts. The J gene is TRBJ2-1, the V gene TRBV4-3; 9 nucleotides match TRBD2. The CDR3 sequence is 15 residues long. Germline V gene data show CDR1 as LGHNA and CDR2 as YSLEER. Trimming removed 4 bases from V and 8 bases from J; junction bases left unmatched: 9. Here the CDR3 DNA reads TGCGCCAGCAGCCCACAGGCGGGAGGGCCGGATGAGCAGTTCTTC. This sequence encodes CASSPQAGGPDEQFF.

There are many counts of this clonotype. V usage is TRBV11-1 and J usage is TRBJ2-2, with a tentative D call TRBD1 (6 bases). Trimming shortened V by 7 bases and J by 4 bases, and 16 bases separated the two germline ends. Germline V gene data show CDR1 as SGHAT and CDR2 as FQDESV (reference sequence). This CDR3 contains 15 residues. The CDR3 DNA sequence: TGTGCCAGCACCCACACCAGGGGCAGCACCGGGGAGCTGTTTTTT. Translated, it gives CASTHTRGSTGELFF.

Concerning this clonotype itself: A much larger clone lies one base from this, so it may be a read error. This chain links TRBV10-3 with TRBJ2-3; 7 bases fit TRBD1. V shed 6 bases, J shed 3 bases, and the junction held 3 bases outside the gene matches. CDR1 and CDR2 from the germline V gene are ENHRY and SYGVKD. CDR3 size: 13 residues. The CDR3 region is CAIRRQGTDTQYF. The CDR3 coding sequence is TGTGCCATCAGGAGACAGGGTACAGATACGCAGTATTTT.

This clonotype was observed many times. The chain is built from TRBV9 and TRBJ1-5; D gene ambiguous. The length of the CDR3 is 15 residues. Trimming stripped 3 bases from V and 4 bases from J, with 14 bases between. Germline assignment: CDR1 SGDLS and CDR2 YYNGEE. CDR3 sequence (DNA): TGTGCCAGCAGCGCCGAAGGACGGGAAAATCAGCCCCAGCATTTT. Translated: CASSAEGRENQPQHF.

This clonotype has ten or more counts. This rearrangement joins TRBV4-1 to TRBJ1-1; 7 nucleotides line up with TRBD1. V was pared by 3 bases and J by 1 base, with 5 bases of the junction left unmatched. This CDR3 comprises 15 residues. Germline-derived CDR1 and CDR2 are MGHRA and YSYEKL. CDR3 amino acids: CASSQGGGGNTEAFF. Written as DNA, the CDR3 is TGCGCCAGCAGCCAGGGAGGGGGCGGGAACACTGAAGCTTTCTTT.

The chain joins TRBV10-3 to TRBJ1-5, with D possibly being TRBD1 (5 bases). The CDR3 sequence is 14 residues long. Germline values: CDR1 ENHRY, CDR2 SYGVKD. V dropped 8 bases and J dropped 0 bases, with 11 bases sitting between them. The CDR3 region is CAIRGDGSNQPQHF. CDR3 coding DNA: TGTGCCATCCGTGGGGACGGTAGCAATCAGCCCCAGCATTTT.

In this sample, this clonotype turned up many times. The rearrangement joins TRBV10-1 to TRBJ1-1; 7 nucleotides match TRBD1. The CDR3 consists of 14 residues. V lost 7 bases and J lost 5; bases outside the gene matches: 10. The germline V gene encodes CDR1 WNHNN and CDR2 SYGVQD (reference sequence). The CDR3 nucleotides are TGCGCCAGCACCAGCCGAGCAGGGGGGACTGAAGCTTTCTTT. It is translated as CASTSRAGGTEAFF.

In its sample, this clonotype was seen many times. The genes are TRBV7-2 and TRBJ2-1, with D perhaps matching TRBD2 (5 bases). The CDR3 covers 17 residues. Germline V gene sequence: CDR1 SGHTA, CDR2 FQGNSA. Trimming cost V 3 bases and J 6 bases, with 21 bases left between them. In DNA form, the CDR3 reads TGTGCCAGCAGCTTGACTAATGGCGGTTGGAGGACCAATGAGCAGTTCTTC. Translation gives CASSLTNGGWRTNEQFF.

At least ten counts were recorded for this clonotype. The chain uses TRBV15 and TRBJ2-7; D remains ambiguous. Germline CDR1 LNHNV, CDR2 YYDKDF (reference sequence). CDR3 length equals 13 residues. V shed 0 bases and J shed 2 bases, with 5 bases lying between them. This CDR3 reads CATSRELTYEQYF. The CDR3 DNA is TGTGCCACCAGCAGAGAACTCACCTACGAGCAGTACTTC. Drawing the rest from reference TRBV15 and TRBJ2-7, the complete variable domain is DAMVIQNPRYQVTQFGKPVTLSCSQTLNHNVMYWYQQKSSQAPKLLFHYYDKDFNNEADTPDNFQSRRPNTSFCFLDIRSPGLGDTAMYLCATSRELTYEQYFGPGTRLTVT.

The table lists this clonotype with many counts. The rearrangement uses TRBV18 and TRBJ1-5, with unresolved D. Trimming took 5 bases from V and 0 from J, leaving 8 bases between them. Germline assignment: CDR1 KGHSH and CDR2 LQKENI. This CDR3 has 14 amino acids. DNA for the CDR3: TGTGCCAGCTCAAAACAGCCTAGCAATCAGCCCCAGCATTTT. Translating gives CASSKQPSNQPQHF.